Included here is one T cell receptor beta chain sequence, with context. The source of the sample is a study of blood T cell repertoires in COVID-19. About the research overall: Nucleic acid was either cDNA or gDNA, and it came from T cells, B-cell-depleted T cells, or PBMCs.

Method: immunoSEQ multiplex PCR; TCRdb's copy keeps in-frame clones and lacks some. This sample carries 270,000 or so clones, less than 90% of them seen once, and the ten largest clones take roughly 13%. J gave up 4 bases and V 10 bases, and 6 bases lay outside the gene matches. The CDR3 is 13 residues long. Germline V CDR1 and CDR2: ENHRY, SYGVKD. Source material: peripheral blood. The chain carries TRBV10-3 and TRBJ2-5; 10 nucleotides align to TRBD1. This receptor was taken from a human donor in a cohort sampled during active COVID-19. CDR3 residues: CATLRDRGETQYF. DNA for the CDR3: TGTGCCACCCTCCGGGACAGGGGAGAGACCCAGTACTTC.